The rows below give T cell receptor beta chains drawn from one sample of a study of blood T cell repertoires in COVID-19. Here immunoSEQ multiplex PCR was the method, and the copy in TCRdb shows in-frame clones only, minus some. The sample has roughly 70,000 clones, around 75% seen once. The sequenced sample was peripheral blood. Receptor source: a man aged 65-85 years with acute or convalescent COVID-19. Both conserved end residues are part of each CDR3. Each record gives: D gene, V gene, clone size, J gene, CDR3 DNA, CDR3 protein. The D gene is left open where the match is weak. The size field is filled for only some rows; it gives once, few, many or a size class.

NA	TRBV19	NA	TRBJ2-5	TGTGCCAGCGGACAGCTAGAGACCCAGTACTTC	CASGQLETQYF
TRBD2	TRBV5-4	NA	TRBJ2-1	TGTGCCAGCAGCTCTCTAGCGGGAGGGGGTGAGCAGTTCTTC	CASSSLAGGGEQFF
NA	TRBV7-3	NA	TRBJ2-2	TGTGCCAGCAGCTTAATGGGGCAGGGGAACACCGGGGAGCTGTTTTTT	CASSLMGQGNTGELFF
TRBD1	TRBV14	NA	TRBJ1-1	TGTGCCAGCAGCCGAAGACTTCCGGGACAGGGAACTGAAGCTTTCTTT	CASSRRLPGQGTEAFF
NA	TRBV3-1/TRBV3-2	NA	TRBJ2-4	TGTGCCAGCAGCCTCGACAGTGCAAGGATTCAGTACTTC	CASSLDSARIQYF
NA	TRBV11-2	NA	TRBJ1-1	TGTGCCAGCAGCGAGACAGGATTCGGCACTGAAGCTTTCTTT	CASSETGFGTEAFF
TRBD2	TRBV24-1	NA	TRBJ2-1	TGTGCCACCAGTGATTTGGGACTAGCGGGAGCAGGGCAGTTCTTC	CATSDLGLAGAGQFF
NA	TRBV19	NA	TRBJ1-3	TGTGCCAGTAGTAGGCCAGTTGGAAACACCATATATTTT	CASSRPVGNTIYF
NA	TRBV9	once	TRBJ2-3	TGTGCCAGCAGCGTAGAGCCTGCGCGATTGGATACGCAGTATTTT	CASSVEPARLDTQYF
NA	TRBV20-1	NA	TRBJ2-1	TGCAGTGCTAGTGTAGCGGAGGGGAGCTCCTACAATGAGCAGTTCTTC	CSASVAEGSSYNEQFF
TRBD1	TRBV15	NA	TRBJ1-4	TGTGCCACCAGCAGAGGCGATGGACAGGGGGCCCGTAATGAAAAACTGTTTTTT	CATSRGDGQGARNEKLFF
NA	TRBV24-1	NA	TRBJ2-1	TGTGCCACCAGTGATTTGCTGCGGGGTGAGCAGTTCTTC	CATSDLLRGEQFF
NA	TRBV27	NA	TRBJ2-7	NA	CASSSSTGGASYEQYF
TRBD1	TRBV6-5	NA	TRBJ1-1	TGTGCCAGCAGTTGGAACAGGGGCCGGACTGAAGCTTTCTTT	CASSWNRGRTEAFF
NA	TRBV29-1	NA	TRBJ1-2	TGCAGCGTTTCGGGGGACGGCTACACCTTC	CSVSGDGYTF
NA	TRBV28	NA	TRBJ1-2	TGTGCCAGCGCAGGGGACTATGGCTACACCTTC	CASAGDYGYTF
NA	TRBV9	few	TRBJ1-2	TGTGCCAGCAATAACGGGGATTATGGCTACACCTTC	CASNNGDYGYTF
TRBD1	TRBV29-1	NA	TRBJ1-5	TGCAGCGTCGCCGGGACAGACAATCAGCCCCAGCATTTT	CSVAGTDNQPQHF
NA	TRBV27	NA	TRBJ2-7	TGTGCCACTCCGACAGGGATGTTCTTAGCGGGACGGTACGAGCAGTACTTC	CATPTGMFLAGRYEQYF
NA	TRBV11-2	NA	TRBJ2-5	TGTGCCAGCAGCTTAGGAGAGGATAGAATAGAGACCCAGTACTTC	CASSLGEDRIETQYF
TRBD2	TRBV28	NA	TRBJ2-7	TGTGCCAGCAGTTTGTCGACAGGGGCTAGCGGGAGCCTATCCTACGAGCAGTACTTC	CASSLSTGASGSLSYEQYF
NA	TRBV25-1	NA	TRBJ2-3	TGTGCCAGCAGTGACACATTATCCAGGGGTACGCAGTATTTT	CASSDTLSRGTQYF
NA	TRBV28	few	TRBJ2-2	TGTGCCAGCAGTTTCGGGGGGCGAGCCACCGGGGAGCTGTTTTTT	CASSFGGRATGELFF
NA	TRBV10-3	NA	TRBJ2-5	TGTGCCATCAGTGTAGAATCGAAGACCCAGTACTTC	CAISVESKTQYF
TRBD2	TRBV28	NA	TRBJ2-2	TGTGCCAGCAGTGCCCCCGGGACTAGCGGGAGCGGGGCCACCGGGGAGCTGTTTTTT	CASSAPGTSGSGATGELFF
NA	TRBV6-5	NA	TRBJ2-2	TGTGCCAGCAGAAGACTCCTGACCACCGGGGAGCTGTTTTTT	CASRRLLTTGELFF
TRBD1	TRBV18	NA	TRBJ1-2	TGTGCCAGCTCGTCGGGACAGTTCTATGGCTACACCTTC	CASSSGQFYGYTF
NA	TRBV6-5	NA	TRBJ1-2	TGTGCCAGCACCCTCAGCAGGGCCTATGGCTACACCTTC	CASTLSRAYGYTF
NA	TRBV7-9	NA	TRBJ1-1	TGTGCCAGCAGCTTTGGGCCAGGCAGCTCCACTGAAGCTTTCTTT	CASSFGPGSSTEAFF
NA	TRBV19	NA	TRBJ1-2	TGTGCCAGTAGTTTCCCTCGGGACACTTCCTATGGCTACACCTTC	CASSFPRDTSYGYTF
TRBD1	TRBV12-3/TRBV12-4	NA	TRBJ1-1	TGTGCCAGCGTCCCCGGACAGGGGGCTGAAGCTTTCTTT	CASVPGQGAEAFF
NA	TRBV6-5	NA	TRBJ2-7	TGTGCCAGCAGTTACTCCGGGGTGGGCTACGAGCAGTACTTC	CASSYSGVGYEQYF
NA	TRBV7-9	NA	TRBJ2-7	TGTGCCAGCAGCTTATCTTCCGCGACAGGTTACTACGAGCAGTACTTC	CASSLSSATGYYEQYF
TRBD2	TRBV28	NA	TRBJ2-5	TGTGCCAGCAGTTTATACAGCGGGAGTTACCAAGAGACCCAGTACTTC	CASSLYSGSYQETQYF
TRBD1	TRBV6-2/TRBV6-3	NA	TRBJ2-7	TGTGCCAGCAGTTCGGGACAGTACTACGAGCAGTACTTC	CASSSGQYYEQYF
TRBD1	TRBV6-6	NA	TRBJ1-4	TGTGCCAGCAGTCCGGGACAGGGAACAACTAATGAAAAACTGTTTTTT	CASSPGQGTTNEKLFF
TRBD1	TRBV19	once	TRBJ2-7	TGTGCCAGTAGTATAACTGGGACAGGGGGCAGAGAGCAGTACTTC	CASSITGTGGREQYF
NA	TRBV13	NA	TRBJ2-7	TGTGCCAGCAGCTTCAGGTTTCGCGAGCAGTACTTC	CASSFRFREQYF
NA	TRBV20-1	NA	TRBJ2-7	TGCAGTGCTAGTAGACTCCTCAGCTACGAGCAGTACTTC	CSASRLLSYEQYF
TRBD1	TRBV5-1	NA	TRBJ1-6	TGCGCCAGCAGCCGGACAGGGTCTGGATACGGCTCACCCCTCCACTTT	CASSRTGSGYGSPLHF
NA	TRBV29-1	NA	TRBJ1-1	TGCAGCGTTGAAGAGAGGAGAGGAACAGGCGGAGTCTTT	CSVEERRGTGGVF
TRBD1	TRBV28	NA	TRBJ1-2	TGTGCCAGCAGTGGGGTGGACAGGGATCACGGCTACACCTTC	CASSGVDRDHGYTF
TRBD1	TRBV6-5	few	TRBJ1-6	TGTGCCAGCAGTTACCAGGACAGGGAATCACCCCTCCACTTT	CASSYQDRESPLHF
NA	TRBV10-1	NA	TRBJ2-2	TGCGCCAGCAGTCGAGGGGGCACCGGGGAGCTGTTTTTT	CASSRGGTGELFF
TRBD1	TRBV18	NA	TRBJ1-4	TGTGCCAGCTCCCCTATGACAGGGGGAGGGGAAAAACTGTTTTTT	CASSPMTGGGEKLFF
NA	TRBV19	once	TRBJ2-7	TGTGCCAGTAGTAGTCGGGGGGCCTCGACCTACGAGCAGTACTTC	CASSSRGASTYEQYF
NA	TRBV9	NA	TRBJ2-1	TGTGCCAGCAGCTCCCTAGGCTCCCAAGCGAGTGAGCAGTTCTTC	CASSSLGSQASEQFF
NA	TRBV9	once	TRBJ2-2	TGTGCCAGCAGCCCCAGAGCGACCCGGGGGAACGGGGAGCTGTTTTTT	CASSPRATRGNGELFF
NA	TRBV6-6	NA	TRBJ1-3	TGTGCCAGCAGTTACCAAAAAAACACCATATATTTT	CASSYQKNTIYF